This T cell receptor (beta chain) originates from a study of blood T cell repertoires in COVID-19 (TCRdb year 2020). Regarding the research as a whole: Collaborator samples came from the United States, Italy and Spain and covered acute and convalescent phases of COVID-19. The prospective study material was composed of cDNA or gDNA derived from T cells, B-cell-depleted T cells, or PBMCs. The dataset comprised deeply sampled blood TCRbeta repertoires from subjects exposed to, actively infected with, or recovered from COVID-19. The repertoires were made available in a free public database intended to serve as a resource for research on the immune response to SARS-CoV-2. Samples came from the ongoing ImmuneRACE study (first 160 participants) plus 1,254 subjects from 6 global collaborators. Nearly every sample came with metadata listing a de-identified subject ID, COVID-19 status, age in years and sex. HLA class I and class II types, where available, came from metadata supplied by the sample provider rather than from assay-based typing. Beyond this particular receptor, the publication reports: The amount of clinical and demographic metadata varied by source and participant and was provided uncurated.

The CDR3 has 16 amino acids, counting the end cysteine and phenylalanine. Only CDR3 DNA is held: 48 bases, read in frame from base 1. CDR1 and CDR2 are drawn from the germline V gene: MNHEY, SVGEGT. A distance of 13 bases separates the germline ends of V and J, which lose 4 bases and 0 bases respectively. In regard to this clone: It has no known antigen specificity. No base quality information exists; no much larger clone differs at one position.

The immunoSEQ Assay, a bias-controlled multiplex PCR, was used to amplify TCRbeta CDR3 regions from genomic DNA. Processing in the source paper ran as follows. Nucleated cell counts per sample were estimated from amplification of reference gene primers within the assay. Sequence reads were collapsed and filtered to measure the absolute abundance of every unique TCRbeta CDR3 rearrangement. For each sample, productive Simpson clonality was calculated as the square root of Simpson's diversity index across productive rearrangements. The table comes from immuneACCESS by way of TCRdb, which keeps in-frame sequences with V and J called. Part of the clones is missing from these tables; in studies checked, under half for an unresolved V gene and the rest for unknown reasons. V and J calls and clone size follow that table, whereas D and trimming were derived from the DNA. For this sample there are 250,000 to 350,000 clones; roughly 89% appear just once. The ten largest clones represent 0.9% to 1% of the sample.

Samples from volunteer blood donors who had recovered from COVID-19 were contributed by a second Seattle source. Each collaborating institution followed its own protocols to collect whole blood in K2EDTA tubes. For TCRbeta analysis, collaborators shipped samples as frozen whole blood, isolated PBMCs, or DNA extracted from either of those sample types. The clonotype comes from a woman aged 40 to 50 who had recovered from COVID-19. The V and J segments used are TRBV6-2 or TRBV6-3 and TRBJ2-1; TRBD2 is perhaps the D gene, given 5 matching bases. The sequenced material came from peripheral blood. The CDR3 protein sequence reads: CASSSVLVSSYNEQFF. The nucleotides are TGTGCCAGCAGTTCGGTACTAGTGAGCTCCTACAATGAGCAGTTCTTC.